The 18 T cell receptor beta chains in this list originate from one sample, sequenced in a study of OX40 agonist ivuxolimab in advanced cancers. Generated by immunoSEQ multiplex PCR, the TCRdb table keeps only in-frame clones and is missing some. The sample holds tens of thousands of clones; around 90% are singletons and the top ten take roughly 2.6%. Sequenced material: CD4+ or CD8+ T cells sorted from blood, taken in a trial of the OX40 agonist ivuxolimab. These receptors originate from an adult with an advanced solid tumor such as melanoma, head and neck, liver or kidney cancer.

This chain links TRBV10-3 with TRBJ2-1; no firm D call. V was pared by 8 bases and J by 8 bases, with 16 bases between. In germline, CDR1 is ENHRY, CDR2 SYGVKD. There are 13 residues in the CDR3. CDR3 residues: CAIATAVADEQFF. The CDR3 bases are TGTGCCATCGCCACAGCCGTGGCGGATGAGCAGTTCTTC.

This clone was observed a single time. The chain employs TRBV10-2 and TRBJ2-2, with D perhaps assigned TRBD1 or TRBD2 (5 bases each). The CDR3 is made up of 14 amino acids. Trimming cost V 8 bases and J 2 bases, with 12 bases left between them. The germline V gene encodes CDR1 WSHSY and CDR2 SAAADI. CDR3: CASRGGQNTGELFF. CDR3 DNA sequence: TGCGCCAGCCGAGGAGGACAAAACACCGGGGAGCTGTTTTTT.

The chain recombines TRBV28 with TRBJ2-1; TRBD2 agrees at 10 bases. Germline loops: CDR1 MDHEN, CDR2 SYDVKM. V dropped 5 bases and J dropped 9; count of bases not matched to a gene: 10. This CDR3 has 15 residues. The CDR3 DNA reads as TGTGCCAGCAGTACTAGCGGGACCCCAACGGGTGAGCAGTTCTTC. Encoded protein: CASSTSGTPTGEQFF.

Concerning this clone: Other nucleotide sequences from this sample produce the same CDR3. The CDR3 sequence is CASSISTGPDTQYF. Written as DNA, the CDR3 is TGTGCCAGTAGTATTAGTACGGGGCCAGATACGCAGTATTTT. This chain joins TRBV19 and TRBJ2-3, with D perhaps TRBD1 or TRBD2 (5 bases each). This CDR3 spans 14 amino acids. The V end was cut by 3 bases, the J end by 4 bases, with 11 bases between. The germline gives CDR1 LNHDA, CDR2 SQIVND (reference sequence).

V gene TRBV10-2 combines with J gene TRBJ2-7; D gene uncertain. Trimming shortened V by 6 bases and J by 3 bases, and 12 bases separated the two germline ends. CDR3 length equals 13 residues. The germline V gene has CDR1 WSHSY and CDR2 SAAADI. CDR3 sequence reads: CASSPTENYEQYF. CDR3 bases: TGCGCCAGCAGCCCGACTGAGAACTACGAGCAGTACTTC.

The chain has TRBV11-3 and TRBJ1-1; D gene ambiguous. With 2 bases removed from V and 3 bases from J, the gap between germline ends came to 7 bases. The germline V gene encodes CDR1 SGHNT and CDR2 YENEEA. CDR3 length: 13 amino acids. The CDR3 loop reads CASSLRLDTEAFF. CDR3 DNA sequence: TGTGCCAGCAGCTTACGCCTGGACACTGAAGCTTTCTTT.

Here the CDR3 DNA reads TGTGCCAGCTCACCCCCGGGACAAGATCTCTTGAGGAACACCGGGGAGCTGTTTTTT. This codes for CASSPPGQDLLRNTGELFF. The chain is built from TRBV18 and TRBJ2-2; possible D gene TRBD1, 6 bases. The V gene's germline CDR1 is KGHSH and CDR2 LQKENI. V lost 3 bases and J 1 base, leaving 21 bases between the germline ends. CDR3 size: 19 residues.

The chain uses TRBV18 and TRBJ1-5, with TRBD1 as a possible D gene (6 bases). The CDR3 contains 16 residues. Germline loops: CDR1 KGHSH, CDR2 LQKENI. The V and J ends lost 4 bases and 3 bases respectively, with 16 bases between them. The CDR3 DNA follows: TGTGCCAGCTCACTGACGAATACAGGGTCCAATCAGCCCCAGCATTTT. It translates to CASSLTNTGSNQPQHF.

V gene TRBV30 combines with J gene TRBJ2-6, with TRBD1 matching over 12 bases. The length of the CDR3 is 20 residues. V lost 4 bases to trimming and J lost 3 bases; unmatched junction nucleotides: 16. Germline V lookup: CDR1 GTSNPN, CDR2 SVGIG (reference sequence). This CDR3 is CAWTTGTGGRSLRGANVLTF. Written as DNA, the CDR3 is TGTGCCTGGACGACCGGGACAGGGGGCCGGTCGCTGCGTGGGGCCAACGTCCTGACTTTC.

The rearrangement joins TRBV9 to TRBJ2-5, with 9 bases that match TRBD1. Germline CDR1 SGDLS, CDR2 YYNGEE. The CDR3 spans 15 residues. The junction had 4 bases not matched to a gene; V was cut back by 2 bases and J by 2 bases. In DNA form, the CDR3 reads TGTGCCAGCAGCGTTAATGGACAGGGGCAAGAGACCCAGTACTTC. Amino acid sequence: CASSVNGQGQETQYF. The whole variable domain, remainder taken from reference TRBV9 and TRBJ2-5, is DSGVTQTPKHLITATGQRVTLRCSPRSGDLSVYWYQQSLDQGLQFLIQYYNGEERAKGNILERFSAQQFPDLHSELNLSSLELGDSALYFCASSVNGQGQETQYFGPGTRLLVL.

The chain carries TRBV30 and TRBJ2-7; TRBD1 matches 7 bases. Germline CDR1 GTSNPN, CDR2 SVGIG (reference sequence). V shed 4 bases, J shed 6 bases, and the junction held 9 bases outside the gene matches. CDR3 length: 13 residues. The CDR3 coding sequence is TGTGCCTGGAACATATTACAGGGGCCCGAGCAGTACTTC. Its protein product is CAWNILQGPEQYF.

The genes are TRBV28 and TRBJ1-1; D unresolved. V was clipped by 8 bases and J by 12 bases, with 22 bases between them. Germline loops: CDR1 MDHEN, CDR2 SYDVKM. The CDR3 is made up of 13 amino acids. CDR3 nucleotides: TGTGCCAGCTCGGTCGCATCCCCACGGATGTCTTTCTTT. Encoded protein: CASSVASPRMSFF.

This clone has only a few counts. V is TRBV5-1 and J is TRBJ1-2; 7 nucleotides align to TRBD1. CDR3 length equals 14 residues. J was trimmed by 6 bases and V by 4 bases; bases with no gene match: 9. Looked up from germline, CDR1 is SGHRS and CDR2 is YFSETQ. CDR3 in DNA: TGCGCCAGCAGCATAGGGGGCGCGGGGGATGGCTACACCTTC. This encodes CASSIGGAGDGYTF. Full variable domain (outside the CDR3, taken from reference TRBV5-1 and TRBJ1-2): KAGVTQTPRYLIKTRGQQVTLSCSPISGHRSVSWYQQTPGQGLQFLFEYFSETQRNKGNFPGRFSGRQFSNSRSEMNVSTLELGDSALYLCASSIGGAGDGYTFGSGTRLTVV.

This clone has just a few counts. This chain links TRBV10-2 with TRBJ1-1, with TRBD1 matching 7 bases. V gave up 3 bases and J gave up 4 bases; unmatched junction bases: 5. This CDR3 comprises 14 residues. Looked up from germline, CDR1 is WSHSY and CDR2 is SAAADI. CDR3 protein: CASSEFSGGTEAFF. The CDR3 DNA sequence: TGCGCCAGCAGTGAATTCTCAGGGGGCACTGAAGCTTTCTTT.

The chain's CDR3 is CASRQQGVNQPQHF. For the CDR3, the DNA is TGTGCCAGTAGACAACAGGGGGTTAATCAGCCCCAGCATTTT. The V call is TRBV19, the J call TRBJ1-5; the match to TRBD1 covers 8 bases. This CDR3 contains 14 residues. The J segment lost 4 bases and the V segment lost 6 bases, leaving 5 bases of the junction unmatched. Germline V gives CDR1 LNHDA, CDR2 SQIVND (reference sequence).

This chain links TRBV6-1 with TRBJ2-7, with D hard to call. V lost 7 bases and J 9 bases, leaving 16 bases between the germline ends. This CDR3 has 12 amino acids. Germline V CDR1 and CDR2: MNHNS, SASEGT. In nucleotides, the CDR3 is TGTGCCAGCACCAAAATCGGGCGTATGCAGTACTTC. Translating it yields CASTKIGRMQYF.

The sample holds one count of this clone. CDR3 DNA sequence: TGTGCCAGCAGTGAATACAGCGGGGACCAAGAGACCCAGTACTTC. Its translation: CASSEYSGDQETQYF. The rearrangement joins TRBV25-1 to TRBJ2-5; 7 nucleotides align to TRBD2. The germline V gene has CDR1 MGHDK and CDR2 SYGVNS. The junction had 1 base not matched to a gene; V was cut back by 0 bases and J by 0 bases. This CDR3 contains 15 residues.

This chain connects TRBV7-2 to TRBJ2-3; D assignment may be TRBD1 or TRBD2 (5 bases each). The V gene's germline CDR1 is SGHTA and CDR2 FQGNSA. This CDR3 region has 14 residues. V dropped 4 bases and J dropped 1 base, with 9 bases sitting between them. The DNA of the CDR3 is TGTGCCAGCAGCTCCAGGGACCGCACAGATACGCAGTATTTT. Translated: CASSSRDRTDTQYF.